Listed below are T cell receptor beta chains from one sample, sequenced in a study of T cells after yellow fever vaccination. TCRdb passed the 5' RACE reads through MiXCR, listing each CDR3 protein once. The sample consists of 500,000 to 700,000 distinct CDR3 sequences, 15% to 20% of them appearing once. The source material was PBMCs, sampled 15 days after the yellow fever booster vaccination. The origin of the receptors is a man aged 30 to 45 who received the YFV17D yellow fever vaccine. The CDR3 runs from the conserved cysteine through the conserved F or W. A D gene is named only where the DNA matches it firmly. Rows may omit the clone size; those that give it use once, few, many or a size class.

v_call	d_call	j_call	clone_size	cdr3_aa	cdr3_nt
TRBV3-1	.	TRBJ2-7	.	CASSQVGYRPYEQYF	TGTGCCAGCAGCCAAGTCGGATACCGCCCGTACGAGCAGTACTTC
TRBV30	TRBD2	TRBJ2-3	few	CAWSVTSGSTDTQYF	TGTGCCTGGAGTGTAACTAGCGGCTCCACAGATACGCAGTATTTT
TRBV4-1	.	TRBJ2-1	.	CASSQVSNNEQFF	TGCGCCAGCAGCCAAGTCTCCAACAATGAGCAGTTCTTC
TRBV6-2/TRBV6-3	TRBD2	TRBJ2-1	.	CASSSPLRAGVSNEQFF	TGTGCCAGCAGTTCCCCGCTTAGAGCGGGAGTCTCCAATGAGCAGTTCTTC
TRBV10-3	.	TRBJ1-2	.	CAIKAGGDFYGYTF	TGTGCCATCAAGGCGGGGGGGGATTTTTACGGCTACACCTTC
TRBV5-4	TRBD1	TRBJ2-5	.	CASSDWTGGYETQYF	TGTGCCAGCAGCGATTGGACAGGGGGCTACGAGACCCAGTACTTC
TRBV30	TRBD1	TRBJ2-2	few	CAWSDRDRYTGELFF	TGTGCCTGGAGTGACCGGGACAGGTACACCGGGGAGCTGTTTTTT
TRBV5-6	.	TRBJ2-7	.	CASTPDLLSYEQYF	TGTGCCAGCACCCCGGACTTGCTCTCCTACGAGCAGTACTTC
TRBV19	.	TRBJ2-3	few	CAVGGGGRGTDTQYF	TGTGCCGTCGGGGGCGGCGGACGGGGCACAGATACGCAGTATTTT
TRBV7-2	TRBD1	TRBJ2-3	.	CASSQTGGRDTQYF	TGTGCCAGCAGCCAAACAGGGGGCAGAGATACGCAGTATTTT
TRBV9	.	TRBJ1-5	.	CASSVEGGYQPQHF	TGTGCCAGCAGCGTAGAGGGGGGCTACCAGCCCCAGCATTTT
TRBV11-2	.	TRBJ1-5	many	CASSLGQFNQPQHF	TGTGCCAGCAGCTTAGGGCAGTTCAATCAGCCCCAGCATTTT
TRBV20-1	.	TRBJ2-2	few	CSATSGTNTGELFF	TGCAGTGCTACCTCAGGAACGAACACCGGGGAGCTGTTTTTT
TRBV7-9	TRBD2	TRBJ2-5	few	CASSYRTGTSEEETQYF	TGTGCCAGCAGCTATCGGACCGGGACTAGTGAAGAAGAGACCCAGTACTTC
TRBV6-6	TRBD1	TRBJ2-7	few	CASSQGVIYEQYF	TGTGCCAGCAGTCAGGGGGTTATCTACGAGCAGTACTTC
TRBV6-5	.	TRBJ2-7	few	CASSSTGSSYEQYF	TGTGCCAGCAGTTCCACCGGGTCCAGCTACGAGCAGTACTTC
TRBV29-1	.	TRBJ2-5	.	CSVVEGTLLSETQYF	TGCAGCGTTGTTGAGGGGACCCTATTGAGTGAGACCCAGTACTTC
TRBV12-3/TRBV12-4	.	TRBJ2-1	.	CASKGYRNDQFF	TGTGCCAGCAAAGGTTATCGGAATGACCAGTTCTTC
TRBV3-1	.	TRBJ2-1	.	CASSPGTNDREQFF	TGTGCCAGCAGCCCGGGGACCAATGATCGGGAGCAGTTCTTC
TRBV27	.	TRBJ2-1	.	CATRKGGVGNEQFF	TGTGCCACCCGAAAAGGGGGAGTAGGGAATGAGCAGTTCTTC
TRBV5-1	.	TRBJ2-7	few	CASSLDPGDSYEQYF	TGCGCCAGCAGCTTGGACCCCGGAGACAGTTACGAGCAGTACTTC
TRBV18	.	TRBJ2-3	few	CASSPPLVNTDTQYF	TGTGCCAGCTCACCACCGTTGGTGAACACAGATACGCAGTATTTT
TRBV28	.	TRBJ2-7	few	CATRENGYEQYF	TGTGCCACTCGGGAGAACGGTTACGAGCAGTACTTC
TRBV5-1	.	TRBJ1-5	few	CASSLGQDGQPQHF	TGCGCCAGCAGCTTGGGCCAGGATGGGCAGCCCCAGCATTTT
TRBV28	.	TRBJ1-1	.	CASSWGRATEAFF	TGTGCCAGCTCCTGGGGCAGGGCGACTGAAGCTTTCTTT
TRBV11-2	.	TRBJ2-7	few	CASRRGDSYEQYF	TGTGCCAGCAGGAGAGGAGACTCTTACGAGCAGTACTTC